Included here is one T cell receptor (beta chain) sequence, with context. V lost 6 bases, J lost 1 base, and 4 bases stayed unmatched. This CDR3 is 15 amino acids long. Germline CDR1 SNHLY, CDR2 FYNNEI. Only in-frame clones appear in the TCRdb table, and some are missing; sequencing was by immunoSEQ multiplex PCR. In the table there are tens of thousands of clones, 82% of which are singletons. This entry comes from a study of blood T cell repertoires in COVID-19. The sample was peripheral blood. J is TRBJ2-5 and V is TRBV2; 11 nucleotides line up with TRBD2. The source of this sequence is a human donor in a cohort sampled during active COVID-19. The CDR3 here is CASSPSGGSQETQYF. The DNA of the CDR3 is TGTGCCAGCAGCCCTAGCGGGGGGTCCCAAGAGACCCAGTACTTC.